These 32 T cell receptor beta chains were sequenced from one sample in a study of technical replicates of blood from a few donors. TCRdb's table, derived via immunoSEQ multiplex PCR, lists solely in-frame clones and lacks some. The data contain roughly 82,000 clones, around 90% of them singletons. Input material: T cells isolated from PBMCs. The origin of the receptors is a human donor in good health.

The J gene is TRBJ2-1, the V gene TRBV27; perhaps TRBD2 as D (6 bases). Trimming cost V 2 bases and J 2 bases, with 13 bases left between them. Germline V gene lookup returns CDR1 MNHEY and CDR2 SMNVEV (reference sequence). The CDR3 contains 16 residues. This CDR3 is CASSLGWRGPYNEQFF. The CDR3, as DNA: TGTGCCAGCAGTTTAGGTTGGCGGGGCCCCTACAATGAGCAGTTCTTC.

This clone occurred once. The chain joins TRBV9 to TRBJ1-2; D might be TRBD1 (6 bases). Germline CDR1 and CDR2: SGDLS and YYNGEE. The CDR3 contains 15 residues. V was shortened by 0 bases and J by 5 bases, with 14 bases between the two germline ends. The CDR3 protein is CASSVGGRGTYGYTF. The CDR3 DNA follows: TGTGCCAGCAGCGTAGGGGGCAGGGGTACTTATGGCTACACCTTC.

This chain links TRBV28 with TRBJ1-5; weak D call: TRBD1 (5 bases). The CDR3 is 17 amino acids. V was trimmed by 3 bases and J by 0 bases, leaving 15 bases between them. Germline V gene lookup returns CDR1 MDHEN and CDR2 SYDVKM. The CDR3 nucleotides are TGTGCCAGCAGTTTCAACTCTTGGGGCAATAGCAATCAGCCCCAGCATTTT. Amino acids: CASSFNSWGNSNQPQHF.

J is TRBJ2-7 and V is TRBV10-2; D may be TRBD2 (6 bases). V gave up 8 bases and J gave up 3 bases, with 14 bases separating them. The length of the CDR3 is 13 residues. CDR1 is WSHSY and CDR2 is SAAADI in the germline V gene. This CDR3 reads CASWSGPGYEQYF. The CDR3 DNA follows: TGCGCCAGCTGGAGCGGGCCGGGCTACGAGCAGTACTTC.

The chain recombines TRBV5-1 with TRBJ1-1; D is uncertain. Germline assignment: CDR1 SGHRS and CDR2 YFSETQ. The CDR3 loop spans 13 amino acids. V lost 0 bases and J lost 3, with 6 bases in between. CDR3 residues: CASSLVADTEAFF. Written as DNA, the CDR3 is TGCGCCAGCAGCTTGGTGGCAGACACTGAAGCTTTCTTT. Full variable domain (rest looked up from reference TRBV5-1 and TRBJ1-1): KAGVTQTPRYLIKTRGQQVTLSCSPISGHRSVSWYQQTPGQGLQFLFEYFSETQRNKGNFPGRFSGRQFSNSRSEMNVSTLELGDSALYLCASSLVADTEAFFGQGTRLTVV.

The chain is built from TRBV27 and TRBJ2-7; TRBD1 might be the D (6 bases). V was clipped by 2 bases and J by 5 bases, with 10 bases between them. CDR1 MNHEY and CDR2 SMNVEV come from the germline V gene (reference sequence). The CDR3 contains 13 residues. CDR3 sequence: CASSLAGDHEQYF. The CDR3 nucleotides are TGTGCCAGCAGTTTAGCAGGGGACCACGAGCAGTACTTC.

This clone was picked up a small number of times. The V gene is TRBV4-1, the J gene TRBJ1-1, with TRBD1 matching over 9 bases. This CDR3 is built from 17 residues. In germline, CDR1 is MGHRA, CDR2 YSYEKL. The junction had 9 bases not matched to a gene; V was cut back by 4 bases and J by 0 bases. The CDR3: CASSPGQGWGMNTEAFF. CDR3 coding DNA: TGCGCCAGCAGCCCGGGACAGGGTTGGGGTATGAACACTGAAGCTTTCTTT.

The chain uses TRBV10-2 and TRBJ1-6, with TRBD1 identical over 12 bases. CDR3 length: 14 amino acids. J lost 10 bases, V lost 7 bases, and 5 bases had no gene match. Germline values: CDR1 WSHSY, CDR2 SAAADI. The CDR3: CASNTGQGASPLHF. The CDR3 nucleotides are TGCGCCAGCAACACGGGACAGGGGGCATCACCCCTCCACTTT.

CDR3 DNA: TGTGCCAGCTCACCGGGGACTCTTACCTACAATGAGCAGTTCTTC. Residues: CASSPGTLTYNEQFF. The chain uses TRBV18 and TRBJ2-1, with a possible D match to TRBD2 (6 bases). CDR3 size: 15 residues. V gave up 3 bases and J gave up 2 bases, with 11 bases separating them. Looked up from germline, CDR1 is KGHSH and CDR2 is LQKENI.

The sample holds one count of this clone. This chain links TRBV4-2 with TRBJ2-2, with D possibly TRBD2 on 6 matching bases. V was trimmed by 0 bases and J by 5 bases, leaving 10 bases between them. The CDR3 totals 15 residues. Germline V lookup: CDR1 LGHNA, CDR2 YNFKEQ. The CDR3 sequence: CASSQEGGETGELFF. The CDR3 DNA reads TGTGCCAGCAGCCAAGAGGGGGGAGAGACCGGGGAGCTGTTTTTT.

The chain recombines TRBV10-1 with TRBJ1-1; D unclear. The CDR3 is made up of 13 amino acids. Germline loops: CDR1 WNHNN, CDR2 SYGVQD (reference sequence). The V end lost 3 bases, the J end lost 0 bases, and 5 bases lay between the germline ends. The CDR3 bases are TGCGCCAGCAGTGATCAGTTGAACACTGAAGCTTTCTTT. Amino acids: CASSDQLNTEAFF.

The chain has TRBV19 and TRBJ2-7, with 8 nucleotides matching TRBD1. This CDR3 has 15 residues. Germline loops: CDR1 LNHDA, CDR2 SQIVND (reference sequence). V shed 8 bases, J shed 2 bases, and the junction held 11 bases outside the gene matches. Written as DNA, the CDR3 is TGTGCCAGTGGTCCCGGCAGGGGGCCTGCCTACGAGCAGTACTTC. Translation: CASGPGRGPAYEQYF.

The rearrangement joins TRBV5-1 to TRBJ1-1, with 10 bases matching TRBD1. V shed 4 bases, J shed 5 bases, and the junction held 5 bases outside the gene matches. Germline V gene data show CDR1 as SGHRS and CDR2 as YFSETQ. The CDR3 spans 14 residues. The CDR3 region has the DNA TGCGCCAGCAGCGGGGGACAGGGGAGGACTGAAGCTTTCTTT. Translated, it gives CASSGGQGRTEAFF.

Note on this clone: Germline and junction disagree at one end, which may indicate a read error. The chain joins TRBV28 to TRBJ1-2; 10 nucleotides match TRBD1. The CDR3 loop spans 13 amino acids. The germline CDR1 and CDR2 sequences are MDHEN and SYDVKM. The CDR3 sequence is CASSSGTGDFFAF. The DNA of the CDR3 is TGTGCCAGCAGTTCCGGGACAGGGGATTTTTTCGCCTTC.

V usage is TRBV28 and J usage is TRBJ2-1; 7 bases map to TRBD2. The CDR3 spans 15 residues. CDR1 and CDR2 (germline): MDHEN, SYDVKM. V lost 3 bases and J lost 2; bases outside the gene matches: 4. The CDR3 is CASSLGGSPYNEQFF. CDR3 nucleotides: TGTGCCAGCAGTTTGGGCGGGAGTCCCTACAATGAGCAGTTCTTC. Filled out from reference TRBV28 and TRBJ2-1, the complete variable domain reads DVKVTQSSRYLVKRTGEKVFLECVQDMDHENMFWYRQDPGLGLRLIYFSYDVKMKEKGDIPEGYSVSREKKERFSLILESASTNQTSMYLCASSLGGSPYNEQFFGPGTRLTVL.

This chain uses TRBV29-1 with TRBJ2-1; 8 bases align to TRBD1. Germline lookup yields CDR1 SQVTM and CDR2 ANQGSEA. The V gene end was trimmed by 1 base and the J gene end by 7 bases; junction bases not matched to a gene: 6. The CDR3 is made up of 14 amino acids. The CDR3 loop is CSVEAGGVWNEQFF. Written as DNA, the CDR3 is TGCAGCGTTGAAGCAGGGGGCGTTTGGAATGAGCAGTTCTTC.

The V gene is TRBV5-6, the J gene TRBJ2-5, with TRBD2 identical over 13 bases. The junction had 4 bases not matched to a gene; V was cut back by 4 bases and J by 4 bases. Germline assignment: CDR1 SGHDT and CDR2 YYEEEE. This CDR3 is built from 15 residues. The CDR3 loop reads CASSDGLAGVETQYF. The CDR3 DNA reads TGTGCCAGCAGCGACGGACTAGCGGGAGTAGAGACCCAGTACTTC.

CDR3 in DNA: TGTGCCAGCAGCCGAGACAGGGGATACAATGAGCAGTTCTTC. This encodes CASSRDRGYNEQFF. J is TRBJ2-1 and V is TRBV5-6, with 8 bases fitting TRBD1. Germline V gene data show CDR1 as SGHDT and CDR2 as YYEEEE. V lost 4 bases and J lost 4; bases outside the gene matches: 4. The CDR3 sequence is 14 residues long.

This chain connects TRBV15 to TRBJ2-3; D not resolved. CDR3 length: 14 amino acids. The V end lost 0 bases, the J end lost 5 bases, and 9 bases lay between the germline ends. CDR1 LNHNV and CDR2 YYDKDF come from the germline V gene (reference sequence). The CDR3 bases are TGTGCCACCAGCAGAGACCTTCGAGGAGATACGCAGTATTTT. Translating gives CATSRDLRGDTQYF.

The V gene is TRBV27, the J gene TRBJ2-7; D is perhaps TRBD1 (6 bases). V was cut by 3 bases and J by 7 bases, with 10 bases left in between. The CDR3 consists of 12 residues. Germline V gene sequence: CDR1 MNHEY, CDR2 SMNVEV (reference sequence). The CDR3 is CASSLIRGEQYF. Written as DNA, the CDR3 is TGTGCCAGCAGTTTGATCAGGGGTGAGCAGTACTTC.

The V call is TRBV6-6, the J call TRBJ1-5; D not certain. V gave up 2 bases and J gave up 7 bases, with 9 bases separating them. CDR3 length: 13 residues. Germline V lookup: CDR1 MNHNY, CDR2 SVGAGI (reference sequence). CDR3 nucleotides: TGTGCCAGCAGTTACAATGTAGCCCAGCCCCAGCATTTT. Translated: CASSYNVAQPQHF.

The gene calls are TRBV6-1 and TRBJ2-7; tentative D call: TRBD2 (5 bases). V gave up 6 bases and J gave up 0 bases, with 12 bases separating them. There are 14 residues in the CDR3. CDR1 and CDR2 from the germline V gene are MNHNS and SASEGT. The chain's CDR3 is CASREQGSSYEQYF. CDR3 nucleotides: TGTGCCAGCAGAGAGCAAGGGAGCTCCTACGAGCAGTACTTC.

The rearrangement links TRBV11-1 to TRBJ1-2; 9 bases line up with TRBD1. Germline CDR1 reads SGHAT; CDR2 reads FQDESV (reference sequence). The junction had 6 bases not matched to a gene; V was cut back by 5 bases and J by 8 bases. CDR3 length: 13 amino acids. As DNA, the CDR3 is TGTGCCAGCAGCCCACAGGGGGCGCGGGGCTACACCTTC. This gives the protein CASSPQGARGYTF. Full variable domain (rest looked up from reference TRBV11-1 and TRBJ1-2): EAEVAQSPRYKITEKSQAVAFWCDPISGHATLYWYRQILGQGPELLVQFQDESVVDDSQLPKDRFSAERLKGVDSTLKIQPAELGDSAMYLCASSPQGARGYTFGSGTRLTVV.

This chain links TRBV13 with TRBJ2-7; perhaps TRBD1 as D (5 bases). Trimming shortened V by 2 bases and J by 4 bases, and 12 bases separated the two germline ends. Germline CDR1 and CDR2: PRHDT and FYEKMQ (reference sequence). The length of the CDR3 is 14 residues. The CDR3 DNA reads TGTGCCAGCAGCTTATGGGGCGCGGAATACGAGCAGTACTTC. Translating gives CASSLWGAEYEQYF. The full variable domain, its missing parts supplied by reference TRBV13 and TRBJ2-7, is AAGVIQSPRHLIKEKRETATLKCYPIPRHDTVYWYQQGPGQDPQFLISFYEKMQSDKGSIPDRFSAQQFSDYHSELNMSSLELGDSALYFCASSLWGAEYEQYFGPGTRLTVT.

This chain uses TRBV29-1 with TRBJ1-1; unclear D gene. The CDR3 is 14 residues long. V was shortened by 1 base and J by 1 base, with 10 bases between the two germline ends. Germline values: CDR1 SQVTM, CDR2 ANQGSEA. Here the CDR3 reads CSVEGGGRNTEAFF. CDR3 DNA sequence: TGCAGCGTTGAAGGGGGAGGGAGGAACACTGAAGCTTTCTTT.

The chain uses TRBV5-5 and TRBJ2-7; 7 bases agree with TRBD2. The trim removed 4 bases at V and 1 base at J, leaving 8 bases unmatched. Germline V lookup: CDR1 SGHKS, CDR2 YYEKEE (reference sequence). The CDR3 extends over 15 amino acids. CDR3 amino acids: CASSRGWGGSYEQYF. CDR3 bases: TGTGCCAGCAGCCGAGGGTGGGGGGGGTCCTACGAGCAGTACTTC.

The chain links TRBV9 to TRBJ2-3, with unresolved D. The germline V and J ends were trimmed by 4 bases and 6 bases, with 15 bases remaining between them. This CDR3 is 14 amino acids long. Per the germline V gene, CDR1 is SGDLS and CDR2 is YYNGEE. The CDR3 here is CASSPPPGPDTQYF. The CDR3 coding sequence is TGTGCCAGCAGCCCACCACCAGGCCCCGATACGCAGTATTTT. The full variable domain, completed using reference TRBV9 and TRBJ2-3, is DSGVTQTPKHLITATGQRVTLRCSPRSGDLSVYWYQQSLDQGLQFLIQYYNGEERAKGNILERFSAQQFPDLHSELNLSSLELGDSALYFCASSPPPGPDTQYFGPGTRLTVL.

The V call is TRBV2, the J call TRBJ2-3, with TRBD2 identical over 8 bases. Per the germline V gene, CDR1 is SNHLY and CDR2 is FYNNEI. The CDR3 sequence is 14 residues long. Trimming took 4 bases from V and 3 from J; bases not matched to a gene: 3. CDR3 coding DNA: TGTGCCAGCAGTGCGACGGGGGGGACAGATACGCAGTATTTT. Translation: CASSATGGTDTQYF.

The gene calls are TRBV4-2 and TRBJ1-1; D not resolved. This CDR3 is built from 14 residues. Trimming left V 4 bases short and J 0 bases short, with 9 bases between. Germline V gives CDR1 LGHNA, CDR2 YNFKEQ. CDR3 coding DNA: TGTGCCAGCAGCCCCCTAGGCGTGAACACTGAAGCTTTCTTT. Translation gives CASSPLGVNTEAFF.

This clone was counted a single time. The V gene is TRBV11-2, the J gene TRBJ2-7; 7 nucleotides match TRBD1. The V gene end was trimmed by 7 bases and the J gene end by 4 bases; junction bases not matched to a gene: 16. Germline-derived CDR1 and CDR2 are SGHAT and FQNNGV. This CDR3 comprises 16 residues. The CDR3: CASTLNRDSRLYEQYF. The CDR3, as DNA: TGTGCCAGCACCCTTAACCGGGACAGCCGACTGTACGAGCAGTACTTC.

This clone was detected only once. The genes are TRBV4-1 and TRBJ2-7; tentatively, D is TRBD2 (6 bases). The CDR3 has 15 residues. Trimming took off 0 bases at V and 6 bases at J, with 15 bases between the two ends. The germline CDR1 and CDR2 sequences are MGHRA and YSYEKL. CDR3 nucleotide sequence: TGCGCCAGCAGCCAAGAGGACCGGCAGGGAGGCGAGCAGTACTTC. It codes for CASSQEDRQGGEQYF.

J is TRBJ2-3 and V is TRBV6-1; the D is unclear. In germline, CDR1 is MNHNS, CDR2 SASEGT. This CDR3 region has 13 residues. V shed 5 bases and J shed 6 bases, with 12 bases lying between them. This CDR3 reads CASSSILSDTQYF. CDR3 coding DNA: TGTGCCAGCAGTTCCATCCTCAGTGATACGCAGTATTTT.